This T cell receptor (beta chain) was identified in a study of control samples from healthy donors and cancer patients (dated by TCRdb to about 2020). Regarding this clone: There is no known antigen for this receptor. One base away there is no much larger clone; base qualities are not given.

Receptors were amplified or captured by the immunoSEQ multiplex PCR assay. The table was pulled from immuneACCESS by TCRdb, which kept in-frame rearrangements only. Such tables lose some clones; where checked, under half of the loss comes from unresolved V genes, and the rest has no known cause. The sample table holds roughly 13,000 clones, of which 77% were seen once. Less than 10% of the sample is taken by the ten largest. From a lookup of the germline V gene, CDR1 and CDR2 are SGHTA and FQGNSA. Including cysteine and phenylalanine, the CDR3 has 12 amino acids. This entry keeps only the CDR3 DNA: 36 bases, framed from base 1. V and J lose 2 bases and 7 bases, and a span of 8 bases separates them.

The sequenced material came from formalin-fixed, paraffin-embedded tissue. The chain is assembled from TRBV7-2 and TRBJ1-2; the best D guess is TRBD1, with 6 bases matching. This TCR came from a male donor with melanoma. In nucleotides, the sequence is TGTGCCAGCAGCTTAACAGGGTTTGGCTACACCTTC. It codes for CASSLTGFGYTF.